Listed below are T cell receptor beta chains from one sample, sequenced in a study of CD8 T cells in Susac syndrome. In TCRdb, the immunoSEQ multiplex PCR reads were re-called with MiXCR into one record per CDR3 protein. The sample lists about 300,000 distinct CDR3 sequences; 70% to 90% were seen once. The sample taken for sequencing was CD8+ T cells from PBMCs. These receptors came from a human donor with multiple sclerosis. CDR3s include the opening cysteine and the closing phenylalanine or tryptophan. A D gene is named only where the DNA matches it firmly. The size of a clone is reported for some rows only, either as once, few or many, or as a class for expanded clones.

J gene | D gene | clone size | V gene | CDR3 DNA | CDR3 protein
TRBJ2-1 | TRBD2 | NA | TRBV7-9 | TGTGCCACCGGAGGTGGGGCTAGCGGATTGGACAATGAGCAGTTCTTC | CATGGGASGLDNEQFF
TRBJ2-7 | TRBD1 | NA | TRBV28 | TGTGCCAGCAGTTTATTGGTGTTCGGGACAGTCGAGCAGTACTTC | CASSLLVFGTVEQYF
TRBJ1-2 | NA | once | TRBV5-5 | TGTGCCAGCAGCTTGTTCGGAGGGACGGCCTATGGCTACACCTTC | CASSLFGGTAYGYTF
TRBJ2-1 | NA | NA | TRBV6-5 | TGTGCCAGCAGTTACCGACTAACCAATGAGCAGTTCTTC | CASSYRLTNEQFF
TRBJ2-3 | NA | once | TRBV4-3 | TGCGCCAGCAGCCAAGCCGGGCCTAGGGCAACAGATACGCAGTATTTT | CASSQAGPRATDTQYF
TRBJ2-1 | NA | NA | TRBV28 | TGTGCCAGCAGTTCCCCCCCCTTCGGAAGGGGCAGGCAGGACAATGAGCAGTTCTTC | CASSSPPFGRGRQDNEQFF
TRBJ2-1 | NA | few | TRBV7-8 | TGTGCCAGCAGCCGTAAGAGTGGAGGGACTGAGCAGTTCTTC | CASSRKSGGTEQFF
TRBJ2-1 | TRBD2 | NA | TRBV20-1 | TGCAGTGCTAATACCGCGGGAGGGCCGGAGCAGTTCTTC | CSANTAGGPEQFF
TRBJ2-1 | NA | NA | TRBV27 | TGTGCCAGCAGTTTCGGACCAGCCGCGCAGTTCTTC | CASSFGPAAQFF
TRBJ2-3 | NA | NA | TRBV7-9 | TGTGCCAGCAGCTTGTCCGGAGGGCCTGAAGATACGCAGTATTTT | CASSLSGGPEDTQYF
TRBJ2-7 | NA | NA | TRBV9 | TGTGCCAGCAGCGTACAGGGAACGAGCTCCTACGAGCAGTACTTC | CASSVQGTSSYEQYF
TRBJ2-2 | NA | few | TRBV6-1 | TGTGCCAGCAGTCCGGGGTTCCCCGGAACCGGGGAGCTGTTTTTT | CASSPGFPGTGELFF
TRBJ2-1 | NA | few | TRBV4-3 | TGCGCCAGCAGCGCCAAGAATAACAAGTACAATGAGCAGTTCTTC | CASSAKNNKYNEQFF
TRBJ2-7 | NA | NA | TRBV27 | TGTGCCAGCAGTTTGTTGGGACACCCTTGGGAGCAGTACTTC | CASSLLGHPWEQYF
TRBJ2-7 | TRBD2 | NA | TRBV5-4 | TGTGCCAGCAGTCATACGACTAGCGAGCCCCTCGGAAGCTCCTACGAGCAGTACTTC | CASSHTTSEPLGSSYEQYF
TRBJ2-3 | TRBD1 | once | TRBV5-1 | TGCGCCAGCAGTCTCCCCCGACAGGGAGTGGGGACAGATACGCAGTATTTT | CASSLPRQGVGTDTQYF
TRBJ2-7 | TRBD2 | NA | TRBV5-6 | TGTGCCAGCAGCTTGGGACTAGCGGACGAGCAGTACTTC | CASSLGLADEQYF
TRBJ2-2 | TRBD2 | NA | TRBV7-9 | TGTGCCAGCAGCCCCGTTCCGGGGGGGTCCGGGGAGCTGTTTTTT | CASSPVPGGSGELFF
TRBJ1-1 | TRBD1 | NA | TRBV6-1 | TGTGCCAGCAGTGAAGAAGAACAGGGGTGGTGGGACACTGAAGCTTTCTTT | CASSEEEQGWWDTEAFF
TRBJ2-1 | NA | NA | TRBV30 | TGTGCCTGGAGTGTTCCTGATCTTGAGCAGTTCTTC | CAWSVPDLEQFF
TRBJ2-1 | TRBD2 | NA | TRBV4-3 | TGCGCCAGCAGCCAAGGGCTGCTAGCGGGAGGGCCAAGGTCCTACAATGAGCAGTTCTTC | CASSQGLLAGGPRSYNEQFF
TRBJ2-3 | TRBD2 | NA | TRBV15 | TGTGCCACCAGCAGTGAGGCGGGGGGACGAAGGCGGTATTTT | CATSSEAGGRRRYF
TRBJ1-1 | NA | NA | TRBV6-4 | TGTGCCAGCAGTCGGACAGACAACACTGAAGCTTTCTTT | CASSRTDNTEAFF
TRBJ1-2 | NA | NA | TRBV19 | TGTGCCAGTAGTATGGGGAAGGCAGGACTTGTCTATGGCTACACCTTC | CASSMGKAGLVYGYTF
TRBJ2-1 | TRBD1 | NA | TRBV19 | TGTGCCAGTAGTATAGTAGGGACAGGGGGTGTGGTTGAGCAGTTCTTC | CASSIVGTGGVVEQFF
TRBJ2-5 | TRBD1 | NA | TRBV27 | TGTGCCAGCAGTTCAGGACAGGGTGGCCAAGAGACCCAGTACTTC | CASSSGQGGQETQYF
TRBJ2-6 | TRBD2 | NA | TRBV9 | TGTGCCAGCAGCGTAGCGGGTAGCGGGGGCTCTGGGGCCAACGTCCTGACTTTC | CASSVAGSGGSGANVLTF
TRBJ2-7 | NA | NA | TRBV28 | TGTGCCAGCAGTTTTTCCCTACGGGACGGCGGCTACGAGCAGTACTTC | CASSFSLRDGGYEQYF